The 17 T cell receptor beta chains given below trace back to one sample, sequenced in a study of blood T cell repertoires in COVID-19. Method: immunoSEQ multiplex PCR; TCRdb's copy keeps in-frame clones and lacks some. The repertoire has 200,000 to 250,000 clones, about 85% of them found once; the top ten carry about a tenth. The specimen was PBMCs or T cells enriched from blood (not recorded which). The receptors stem from a young man who had recovered from COVID-19.

The chain uses TRBV27 and TRBJ2-3; the D gene is possibly TRBD2 (5 bases). This CDR3 spans 13 amino acids. Per the germline V gene, CDR1 is MNHEY and CDR2 is SMNVEV (reference sequence). Trimming shortened V by 5 bases and J by 5 bases, and 11 bases separated the two germline ends. The CDR3 here is CASSRGRRDTQYF. CDR3 coding DNA: TGTGCCAGCAGTCGGGGTAGGAGAGATACGCAGTATTTT.

This clone was counted between two and nine times. This chain links TRBV7-9 with TRBJ2-1, with 8 nucleotides matching TRBD2. CDR1 is SEHNR and CDR2 is FQNEAQ in the germline V gene (reference sequence). This CDR3 contains 16 residues. J gave up 8 bases and V 6 bases, and 15 bases lay outside the gene matches. The chain's CDR3 is CASRGISGVPADEQFF. DNA of the CDR3: TGTGCCAGCAGGGGGATTAGCGGGGTCCCAGCGGATGAGCAGTTCTTC.

V and J are TRBV27 and TRBJ2-3; D is unresolved. The CDR3 is 14 amino acids. Trimming left V 1 base short and J 0 bases short, with 5 bases between. The V gene's germline CDR1 is MNHEY and CDR2 SMNVEV (reference sequence). The CDR3 loop is CASSLWRSTDTQYF. The CDR3 DNA sequence: TGTGCCAGCAGTTTATGGCGGAGCACAGATACGCAGTATTTT.

This clone was counted once. V gene TRBV18 combines with J gene TRBJ2-7; D is undetermined. Germline CDR1 reads KGHSH; CDR2 reads LQKENI. The V and J ends lost 2 bases and 5 bases respectively, with 13 bases between them. The CDR3 runs 14 residues. The CDR3 DNA reads as TGTGCCAGCTCACCAGGGCAGGCAGTCAACGAGCAGTACTTC. Its protein product is CASSPGQAVNEQYF.

V and J are TRBV7-2 and TRBJ1-1; TRBD1 is a possible D gene (6 bases). Trimming took off 0 bases at V and 11 bases at J, with 13 bases between the two ends. CDR3 length equals 13 residues. The germline gives CDR1 SGHTA, CDR2 FQGNSA. CDR3 in amino acids: CASSLAEQGRAFF. CDR3 DNA sequence: TGTGCCAGCAGCTTAGCCGAACAGGGACGGGCTTTCTTT.

The rearrangement links TRBV25-1 to TRBJ1-6; weak D call: TRBD1 (6 bases). V was shortened by 8 bases and J by 10 bases, with 18 bases between the two germline ends. Germline CDR1 and CDR2: MGHDK and SYGVNS. The CDR3 sequence is 14 residues long. The CDR3 region is CASVGQGIGSPLHF. DNA for the CDR3: TGTGCCAGCGTCGGGCAGGGGATCGGCTCACCCCTCCACTTT.

V and J are TRBV15 and TRBJ2-7; 8 bases map to TRBD1. The CDR3 covers 15 residues. After removal of 0 bases from V and 3 bases from J, the junction contained 4 bases not matched to a gene. Germline CDR1 and CDR2: LNHNV and YYDKDF (reference sequence). The CDR3: CATSRELGQGYEQYF. CDR3 DNA sequence: TGTGCCACCAGCAGAGAGCTAGGACAGGGCTACGAGCAGTACTTC.

This clone was counted a few times. The chain employs TRBV4-1 and TRBJ2-1, with 11 bases identical to TRBD2. V lost 2 bases, J lost 8 bases, and 5 bases stayed unmatched. Germline CDR1 and CDR2: MGHRA and YSYEKL. The CDR3 is made up of 15 amino acids. This chain's CDR3 is CASSQTGTSGDEQFF. The CDR3 DNA follows: TGCGCCAGCAGCCAAACCGGGACTAGCGGCGATGAGCAGTTCTTC.

The J gene is TRBJ2-5, the V gene TRBV7-2; D unresolved. Trimming left V 1 base short and J 9 bases short, with 12 bases between. CDR3 length equals 13 residues. Germline CDR1 reads SGHTA; CDR2 reads FQGNSA. Here the CDR3 DNA reads TGTGCCAGCAGCTTAGACCCCGTCCGGGCCCAGTACTTC. This gives the protein CASSLDPVRAQYF.

The chain couples TRBV5-1 to TRBJ2-3, with D tentatively TRBD2 (5 bases). The CDR3 totals 15 residues. CDR1 and CDR2 from the germline V gene are SGHRS and YFSETQ. V lost 3 bases to trimming and J lost 4 bases, with 15 bases between them. CDR3 loop: CASSSGPTRPDTQYF. CDR3 nucleotides: TGCGCCAGCAGCTCAGGTCCTACTAGGCCAGATACGCAGTATTTT.

A few counts support this clone. The rearrangement uses TRBV20-1 and TRBJ1-1; possible D gene TRBD1, 6 bases. This CDR3 is built from 11 residues. Germline CDR1 reads DFQATT; CDR2 reads SNEGSKA (reference sequence). Between the trimmed V and J ends, which lost 7 bases and 5 bases, there was a span of 11 bases. DNA of the CDR3: TGCAGTGGATTTCAGGGGACTGAAGCTTTCTTT. Translated, it gives CSGFQGTEAFF.

V and J are TRBV4-2 and TRBJ1-4; D remains unclear. Germline-derived CDR1 and CDR2 are LGHNA and YNFKEQ. The CDR3 loop spans 16 amino acids. The germline V and J ends were trimmed by 0 bases and 7 bases, with 15 bases remaining between them. CDR3 nucleotides: TGTGCCAGCAGCCAAGATCTTGGAGGGATAAGTGAAAAACTGTTTTTT. Translation: CASSQDLGGISEKLFF.

V gene TRBV19 combines with J gene TRBJ2-6; D possibly corresponds to TRBD2 (6 bases). CDR3 length equals 15 residues. With 7 bases removed from V and 0 bases from J, the gap between germline ends came to 10 bases. Germline CDR1 LNHDA, CDR2 SQIVND (reference sequence). The CDR3 nucleotides are TGTGCCAGTATCGGGACTTACTCTGGGGCCAACGTCCTGACTTTC. Protein: CASIGTYSGANVLTF.

The chain uses TRBV29-1 and TRBJ2-4, with 8 positions matching TRBD2. Looked up from germline, CDR1 is SQVTM and CDR2 is ANQGSEA. The CDR3 has 14 amino acids. J gave up 8 bases and V 4 bases, and 10 bases lay outside the gene matches. The CDR3 region is CSVGIPGLEDIQYF. In DNA, the CDR3 is TGCAGCGTTGGGATCCCGGGACTAGAGGACATTCAGTACTTC.

The rearrangement uses TRBV6-5 and TRBJ2-1; possible D gene TRBD2, 7 bases. The length of the CDR3 is 15 residues. Trimming removed 3 bases at V and 5 bases at J, with 14 bases between. From germline, CDR1 is MNHEY and CDR2 SVGAGI. The chain's CDR3 is CASSYSAGAHNEQFF. CDR3 coding DNA: TGTGCCAGCAGTTATTCGGCGGGGGCGCACAATGAGCAGTTCTTC.

This chain connects TRBV7-9 to TRBJ1-6; 8 positions agree with TRBD1. V lost 2 bases, J lost 7 bases, and 4 bases stayed unmatched. CDR1 is SEHNR and CDR2 is FQNEAQ in the germline V gene (reference sequence). The CDR3 has 15 amino acids. DNA for the CDR3: TGTGCCAGCAGCTTACGGGACAGGCCGAATTCACCCCTCCACTTT. This codes for CASSLRDRPNSPLHF.

The chain uses TRBV18 and TRBJ1-3, with D uncertain. The germline gives CDR1 KGHSH, CDR2 LQKENI. The CDR3 length is 17 residues. V dropped 4 bases and J dropped 0 bases, with 16 bases sitting between them. As DNA, the CDR3 is TGTGCCAGCTCACTTCTCAGAGCAGGCGACTCTGGAAACACCATATATTTT. Its translation: CASSLLRAGDSGNTIYF.